A selection of T cell receptor beta chains follows, all from one sample in a study of blood T cells in healthy people across ages. TCRdb reanalysed the 5' RACE reads using MiXCR and keeps one entry per CDR3 protein. Counted here are over a million distinct CDR3 sequences, under 30% occurring once; the ten biggest clones make up less than 0.85%. The same specimen was also included in a second study, on T cells of mothers and their children.

Sequencing input: blood. All receptors derive from a girl aged 2-10 years in good health. Each CDR3 is given with its conserved first and last residue.

J gene: TRBJ2-7
V gene: TRBV25-1
CDR3 protein: CASSGSEGVGEQYF

J gene: TRBJ1-2
V gene: TRBV29-1
CDR3 protein: CSVAGQYRDREGDGYTF

J gene: TRBJ2-5
V gene: TRBV20-1
CDR3 protein: CSARDPGRRKETQYF

J gene: TRBJ2-5
V gene: TRBV6-2/TRBV6-3
CDR3 protein: CASSYAGLAEETQYF

J gene: TRBJ2-5
V gene: TRBV7-2
CDR3 protein: CASSRTEEETQYF

J gene: TRBJ2-5
V gene: TRBV29-1
CDR3 protein: CSVEVKGYQETQYF

J gene: TRBJ1-1
V gene: TRBV7-2
CDR3 protein: CASSPSFGLGAFF

J gene: TRBJ2-7
V gene: TRBV6-1
CDR3 protein: CASTNYGIYEQYF

J gene: TRBJ2-3
V gene: TRBV15
CDR3 protein: CATRWQGGPDTQYF

J gene: TRBJ2-1
V gene: TRBV4-3
CDR3 protein: CASSQDKDNEQFF

J gene: TRBJ2-3
V gene: TRBV13
CDR3 protein: CASSGLQYLLSDTQYF

J gene: TRBJ2-3
V gene: TRBV11-2
CDR3 protein: CASSLIRQYTDTQYF

J gene: TRBJ1-4
V gene: TRBV7-9
CDR3 protein: CASKRPGGANEKLFF

J gene: TRBJ2-2
V gene: TRBV29-1
CDR3 protein: CSVYEGTGELFF

J gene: TRBJ2-5
V gene: TRBV13
CDR3 protein: CASSLNPGLETQYF

J gene: TRBJ2-3
V gene: TRBV28
CDR3 protein: CASSFYETDTQYF

J gene: NA
V gene: TRBV6-5
CDR3 protein: CASSSPKGGEGYEQYF

J gene: TRBJ1-3
V gene: TRBV7-9
CDR3 protein: CASSSYRGGNTIYF

J gene: TRBJ2-1
V gene: TRBV28
CDR3 protein: CAIEDRAVGNEQFF

J gene: TRBJ1-2
V gene: TRBV20-1
CDR3 protein: CSALTGKLSTNYGYTF

J gene: NA
V gene: TRBV12-3/TRBV12-4
CDR3 protein: CASSSGRPGVDEQFF

J gene: TRBJ2-5
V gene: TRBV11-3
CDR3 protein: CASRRGAGETQYF

J gene: TRBJ1-3
V gene: TRBV6-1
CDR3 protein: CASSLSRGAPHSGNTIYF

J gene: TRBJ1-5
V gene: TRBV7-9
CDR3 protein: CASGGAYSNQPQHF

J gene: TRBJ2-5
V gene: TRBV12-3/TRBV12-4
CDR3 protein: CASSGSPDRGPRETQYF

J gene: TRBJ2-3
V gene: TRBV11-3
CDR3 protein: CASSSPVRSTDTQYF

J gene: TRBJ1-1
V gene: TRBV12-3/TRBV12-4
CDR3 protein: CASSFPRGGEAFF

J gene: TRBJ1-1
V gene: TRBV7-3
CDR3 protein: CASSSMGEVTEAFF

J gene: TRBJ2-1
V gene: TRBV7-2
CDR3 protein: CASSLEVAREQFF

J gene: TRBJ1-6
V gene: TRBV12-3/TRBV12-4
CDR3 protein: CASGQDSSPLHF

J gene: TRBJ2-1
V gene: TRBV7-2
CDR3 protein: CASSPKPGLQWFF

J gene: TRBJ2-1
V gene: TRBV12-3/TRBV12-4
CDR3 protein: CASSPTSGRVSEQFF

J gene: TRBJ2-2
V gene: TRBV28
CDR3 protein: CASSPSGSNTGELFF

J gene: NA
V gene: TRBV6-5
CDR3 protein: CASSSTGYSYEQYF

J gene: NA
V gene: TRBV7-2
CDR3 protein: CASSLIGGGASETQYF